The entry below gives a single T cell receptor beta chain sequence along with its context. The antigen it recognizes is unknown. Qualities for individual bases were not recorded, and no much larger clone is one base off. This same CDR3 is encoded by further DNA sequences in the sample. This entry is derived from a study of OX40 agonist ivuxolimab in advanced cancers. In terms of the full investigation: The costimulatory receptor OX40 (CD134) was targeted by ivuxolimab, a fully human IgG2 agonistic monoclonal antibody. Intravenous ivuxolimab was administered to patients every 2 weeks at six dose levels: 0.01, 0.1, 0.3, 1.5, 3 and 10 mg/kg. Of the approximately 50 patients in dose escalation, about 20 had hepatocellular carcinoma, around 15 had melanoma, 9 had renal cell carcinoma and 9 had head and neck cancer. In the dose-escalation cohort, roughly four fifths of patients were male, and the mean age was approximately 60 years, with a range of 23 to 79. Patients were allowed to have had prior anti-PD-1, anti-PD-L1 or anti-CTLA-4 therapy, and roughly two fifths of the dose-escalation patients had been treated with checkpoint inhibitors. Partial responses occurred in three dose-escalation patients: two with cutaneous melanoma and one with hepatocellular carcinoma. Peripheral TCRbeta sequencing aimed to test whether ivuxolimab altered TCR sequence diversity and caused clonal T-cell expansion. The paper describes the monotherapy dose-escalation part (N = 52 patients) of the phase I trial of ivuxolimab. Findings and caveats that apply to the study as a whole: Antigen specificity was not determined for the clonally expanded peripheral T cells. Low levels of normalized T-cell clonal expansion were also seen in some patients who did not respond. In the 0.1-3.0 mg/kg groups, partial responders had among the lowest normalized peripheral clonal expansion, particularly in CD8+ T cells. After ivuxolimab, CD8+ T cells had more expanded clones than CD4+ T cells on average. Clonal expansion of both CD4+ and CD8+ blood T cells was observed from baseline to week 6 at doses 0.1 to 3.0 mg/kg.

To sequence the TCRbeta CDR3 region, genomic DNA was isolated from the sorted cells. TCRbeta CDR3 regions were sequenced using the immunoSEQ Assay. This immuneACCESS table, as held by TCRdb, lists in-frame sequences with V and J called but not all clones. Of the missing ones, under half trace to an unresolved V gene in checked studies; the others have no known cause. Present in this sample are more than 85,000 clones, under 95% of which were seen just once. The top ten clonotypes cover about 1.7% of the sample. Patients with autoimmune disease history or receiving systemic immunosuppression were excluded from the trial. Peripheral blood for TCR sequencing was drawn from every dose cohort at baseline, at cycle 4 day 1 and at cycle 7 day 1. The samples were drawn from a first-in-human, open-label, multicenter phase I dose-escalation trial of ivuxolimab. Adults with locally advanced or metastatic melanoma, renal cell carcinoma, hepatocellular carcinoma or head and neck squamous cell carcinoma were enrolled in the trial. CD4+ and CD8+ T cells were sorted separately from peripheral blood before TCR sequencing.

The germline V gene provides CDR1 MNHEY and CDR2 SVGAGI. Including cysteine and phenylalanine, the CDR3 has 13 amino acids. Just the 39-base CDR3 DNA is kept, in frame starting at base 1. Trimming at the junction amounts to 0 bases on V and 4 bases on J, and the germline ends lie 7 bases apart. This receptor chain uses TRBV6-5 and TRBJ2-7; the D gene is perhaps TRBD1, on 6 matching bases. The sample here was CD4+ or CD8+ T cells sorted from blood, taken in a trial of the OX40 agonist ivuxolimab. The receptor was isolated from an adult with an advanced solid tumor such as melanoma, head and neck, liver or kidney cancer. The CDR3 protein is CASSYSRGYEQYF. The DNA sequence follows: TGTGCCAGCAGTTACTCTAGGGGGTACGAGCAGTACTTC.